This entry lists 14 T cell receptor beta chains sequenced from one sample in a study of CD8 T cells in Susac syndrome. Random hexamers were used to reverse transcribe an amount of about 0.5 to 1 ug RNA. TCRdb reprocessed the immunoSEQ multiplex PCR reads via MiXCR and lists one record per CDR3 protein. Here the sample spans some 180,000 distinct CDR3 sequences, over 90% being singletons. Sequenced sample: CD4+ T cells from PBMCs. These receptors originate from a human donor with Susac syndrome.

The chain combines TRBV4-2 with TRBJ2-1; D assignment may be TRBD1 or TRBD2 (5 bases each). The CDR3 contains 13 residues. Germline CDR1 reads LGHNA; CDR2 reads YNFKEQ. V was cut by 0 bases and J by 10 bases, with 10 bases left in between. The CDR3 coding sequence is TGTGCCAGCAGCCAAGATTCGGGGCCGGAGCAGTTCTTC. Its protein is CASSQDSGPEQFF.

The CDR3 DNA reads as TGTGCCAGCAGCTTACTCATACTGCCCCTTCCAAGCCCTTTCTACAATGAGCAGTTCTTC. This sequence encodes CASSLLILPLPSPFYNEQFF. The rearrangement uses TRBV7-4 and TRBJ2-1; D is unresolved. Trimming took 2 bases from V and 3 from J, leaving 26 bases between them. The germline V gene encodes CDR1 SGHVT and CDR2 SQSDAQ. The CDR3 sequence is 20 residues long.

The chain combines TRBV6-5 with TRBJ2-7; TRBD2 agrees at 10 bases. V lost 6 bases and J lost 4; bases outside the gene matches: 9. The germline gives CDR1 MNHEY, CDR2 SVGAGI. This CDR3 comprises 15 residues. The CDR3 sequence is CASRRTSGELYEQYF. CDR3 DNA: TGTGCCAGCAGGCGGACTAGCGGAGAGCTTTACGAGCAGTACTTC.

This chain links TRBV30 with TRBJ2-7, with D possibly matching TRBD2 (6 bases). This CDR3 contains 13 residues. Germline-derived CDR1 and CDR2 are GTSNPN and SVGIG (reference sequence). The ends were cut back, 0 bases at V and 7 bases at J, with 13 bases in the middle. The CDR3 region is CAWSVLYSGEQYF. CDR3 DNA sequence: TGTGCCTGGAGTGTACTATATAGCGGAGAGCAGTACTTC.

This CDR3 reads CASSFGQGRIGETQYF. The CDR3 bases are TGCGCCAGCAGTTTCGGACAGGGTAGGATAGGGGAGACCCAGTACTTC. The rearrangement links TRBV5-1 to TRBJ2-5; TRBD1 matches 8 bases. J was trimmed by 5 bases and V by 5 bases; bases with no gene match: 14. CDR3 length: 16 amino acids. Per germline, CDR1 SGHRS and CDR2 YFSETQ.

The rearrangement joins TRBV4-1 to TRBJ1-2; D is unclear. CDR1 MGHRA and CDR2 YSYEKL come from the germline V gene. The length of the CDR3 is 14 residues. The V gene lost 1 base and the J gene lost 7 bases, with 13 bases spanning the gap. The CDR3 reads CASSQGPRNSGYTF. The CDR3 nucleotides are TGCGCCAGCAGCCAAGGACCCAGGAACAGTGGCTACACCTTC.

This rearrangement joins TRBV29-1 to TRBJ2-1; unclear D gene. There are 14 residues in the CDR3. CDR1 and CDR2 (germline): SQVTM, ANQGSEA. Trimming stripped 3 bases from V and 6 bases from J, with 15 bases between. Here the CDR3 reads CSVEDYLPSNEQFF. For the CDR3, the DNA is TGCAGCGTTGAGGATTACTTACCGTCCAATGAGCAGTTCTTC.

CDR3 amino acids: CASGQGAANEKLFF. Written as DNA, the CDR3 is TGTGCCAGCGGACAGGGGGCGGCTAATGAAAAACTGTTTTTT. The chain combines TRBV6-6 with TRBJ1-4; 11 bases map to TRBD1. The germline V gene encodes CDR1 MNHNY and CDR2 SVGAGI (reference sequence). The CDR3 totals 14 residues. With V trimmed by 8 bases and J by 3 bases, 2 bases remained unmatched.

This chain links TRBV7-2 with TRBJ2-7; D may be TRBD2 (7 bases). CDR1 is SGHTA, CDR2 FQGNSA, per germline. V was trimmed by 2 bases and J by 2 bases, leaving 19 bases between them. The CDR3 contains 17 residues. Here the CDR3 DNA reads TGTGCCAGCAGCTTAAGCAGTGGGGGCGGGACTACCTACGAGCAGTACTTC. Its translation: CASSLSSGGGTTYEQYF.

DNA for the CDR3: TGCAGTGCTAGAGAAGAGGGGGCCGGTGGCGAGCAGTACTTC. As protein: CSAREEGAGGEQYF. The chain uses TRBV20-1 and TRBJ2-7, with 7 nucleotides matching TRBD1. From germline, CDR1 is DFQATT and CDR2 SNEGSKA (reference sequence). The ends lost 0 bases at V and 6 bases at J; junction bases unmatched: 8. The CDR3 is made up of 14 amino acids.

The chain combines TRBV29-1 with TRBJ1-4; 9 positions agree with TRBD1. The germline CDR1 and CDR2 sequences are SQVTM and ANQGSEA. The CDR3 loop spans 13 amino acids. The J segment lost 6 bases and the V segment lost 4 bases, leaving 3 bases of the junction unmatched. The chain's CDR3 is CSVGTGVDEKLFF. DNA for the CDR3: TGCAGCGTTGGGACAGGGGTGGATGAAAAACTGTTTTTT.

CDR3 amino acids: CASSLDFSNSPLHF. The CDR3 DNA follows: TGCGCCAGCAGCTTGGACTTTTCAAATTCACCCCTCCACTTT. The chain joins TRBV5-1 to TRBJ1-6; D is ambiguous. The CDR3 is made up of 14 amino acids. The germline gives CDR1 SGHRS, CDR2 YFSETQ. Between the trimmed V and J ends, which lost 0 bases and 7 bases, there was a span of 8 bases.

V gene TRBV9 combines with J gene TRBJ2-7; D remains unclear. Trimming took off 0 bases at V and 0 bases at J, with 7 bases between the two ends. Per the germline V gene, CDR1 is SGDLS and CDR2 is YYNGEE. The CDR3 extends over 14 amino acids. In DNA, the CDR3 is TGTGCCAGCAGCGTAGGGGGTAGCTCCTACGAGCAGTACTTC. Its translation is CASSVGGSSYEQYF.

This chain joins TRBV5-4 and TRBJ2-1; the match to TRBD2 covers 7 bases. This CDR3 region has 15 residues. CDR1 is SGHNT, CDR2 YYREEE, per germline (reference sequence). V shed 3 bases, J shed 1 base, and the junction held 4 bases outside the gene matches. The chain's CDR3 is CASSSGLVSYNEQFF. CDR3 DNA: TGTGCCAGCAGCTCTGGACTAGTTTCCTACAATGAGCAGTTCTTC.